These 9 T cell receptor beta chains came from one sample sequenced in a study of T-cell memory formation after mild COVID-19. Using its own MiXCR run on the 5' RACE reads, TCRdb lists one record per CDR3 protein. The sample has under 350,000 distinct CDR3 sequences; 15% to 20% are singletons. Sequenced input: PBMCs or a T cell subset sorted from them (not recorded which). The source of these receptors is a man younger than 35 who had mild COVID-19 (a few samples of this study predate the infection). Cell type and time point are not known.

This chain links TRBV12-3 or TRBV12-4 with TRBJ2-3; 8 bases agree with TRBD2. The CDR3 runs to 15 residues. With V trimmed by 8 bases and J by 5 bases, 12 bases remained unmatched. This CDR3 reads CASPPGLGPQDTQYF. The CDR3 nucleotides read TGTGCCAGCCCTCCGGGACTAGGCCCACAAGATACGCAGTATTTT.

This clonotype was observed a handful of times. The V gene is TRBV4-3, the J gene TRBJ2-3; no clear D gene. The V end was cut by 0 bases, the J end by 0 bases, with 10 bases between. Germline-derived CDR1 and CDR2 are LGHNA and YSLEER. The CDR3 consists of 16 residues. The CDR3 loop reads CASSQDSRSSTDTQYF. CDR3 nucleotide sequence: TGCGCCAGCAGCCAAGATTCCCGCAGTAGCACAGATACGCAGTATTTT.

This clonotype was seen a handful of times. The chain joins TRBV29-1 to TRBJ1-2, with D possibly being TRBD1 (5 bases). Trimming shortened V by 3 bases and J by 2 bases, and 7 bases separated the two germline ends. CDR3 length: 12 residues. Germline CDR1 is SQVTM and CDR2 is ANQGSEA. CDR3 nucleotide sequence: TGCAGCGTTGAGCGGGGGAACTATGGCTACACCTTC. As protein: CSVERGNYGYTF.

This chain joins TRBV7-2 and TRBJ1-2; 7 bases agree with TRBD1. This CDR3 region has 15 residues. The trim removed 4 bases at V and 2 bases at J, leaving 7 bases unmatched. Germline CDR1 is SGHTA and CDR2 is FQGNSA. The CDR3 DNA reads TGTGCCAGCAGCTCCCACACGGGACAGAACTATGGCTACACCTTC. This codes for CASSSHTGQNYGYTF. The entire variable domain, with the rest obtained from reference TRBV7-2 and TRBJ1-2, is as follows: GAGVSQSPSNKVTEKGKDVELRCDPISGHTALYWYRQSLGQGLEFLIYFQGNSAPDKSGLPSDRFSAERTGGSVSTLTIQRTQQEDSAVYLCASSSHTGQNYGYTFGSGTRLTVV.

This clonotype was counted between two and nine times. The V and J genes are TRBV7-2 and TRBJ2-1, with D possibly being TRBD1 (6 bases). The CDR3 consists of 16 residues. Germline V gene lookup returns CDR1 SGHTA and CDR2 FQGNSA. The ends were cut back, 1 base at V and 6 bases at J, with 16 bases in the middle. The CDR3 bases are TGTGCCAGCAGCTTAGGGTTGCCAGGGGCGGGCAATGAGCAGTTCTTC. Its protein is CASSLGLPGAGNEQFF. Looking up the rest from reference TRBV7-2 and TRBJ2-1 gives the full variable domain: GAGVSQSPSNKVTEKGKDVELRCDPISGHTALYWYRQSLGQGLEFLIYFQGNSAPDKSGLPSDRFSAERTGGSVSTLTIQRTQQEDSAVYLCASSLGLPGAGNEQFFGPGTRLTVL.

The chain couples TRBV7-9 to TRBJ1-4; D remains ambiguous. The CDR3 is 13 residues long. The V gene's germline CDR1 is SEHNR and CDR2 FQNEAQ (reference sequence). Trimming shortened V by 5 bases and J by 8 bases, and 12 bases separated the two germline ends. The CDR3 DNA follows: TGTGCCAGCAGCCCCGGTATGGAAGAAAAACTGTTTTTT. It is translated as CASSPGMEEKLFF.

The chain uses TRBV6-2 or TRBV6-3 and TRBJ2-7; D is uncertain. V was cut by 6 bases and J by 0 bases, with 6 bases left in between. The germline V gene has CDR1 MNHEY and CDR2 SVGEGT. The CDR3 length is 12 residues. CDR3 sequence reads: CASSRHSYEQYF. CDR3 DNA sequence: TGTGCCAGCAGCCGTCACTCCTACGAGCAGTACTTC.

The table lists this clonotype with a few counts. The chain recombines TRBV12-5 with TRBJ1-1; TRBD1 is a possible D gene (6 bases). Trimming stripped 6 bases from V and 1 base from J, with 27 bases between. Germline V lookup: CDR1 LGHNT, CDR2 FRNRAP. The CDR3 sequence is 19 residues long. DNA for the CDR3: TGTGCTAGTGGCCTGATCCTCAGGGGTATTCAGAGATGGAACACTGAAGCTTTCTTT. This sequence encodes CASGLILRGIQRWNTEAFF.

The table lists this clonotype with a few counts. This chain links TRBV4-1 with TRBJ1-2, with TRBD1 matching 12 bases. Germline V gene data show CDR1 as MGHRA and CDR2 as YSYEKL. CDR3 length: 18 residues. Trimming took 1 base from V and 6 from J; bases not matched to a gene: 12. CDR3: CASSQAIRDRGPVDGYTF. The CDR3, as DNA: TGCGCCAGCAGCCAAGCAATCCGGGACAGGGGGCCGGTCGATGGCTACACCTTC.